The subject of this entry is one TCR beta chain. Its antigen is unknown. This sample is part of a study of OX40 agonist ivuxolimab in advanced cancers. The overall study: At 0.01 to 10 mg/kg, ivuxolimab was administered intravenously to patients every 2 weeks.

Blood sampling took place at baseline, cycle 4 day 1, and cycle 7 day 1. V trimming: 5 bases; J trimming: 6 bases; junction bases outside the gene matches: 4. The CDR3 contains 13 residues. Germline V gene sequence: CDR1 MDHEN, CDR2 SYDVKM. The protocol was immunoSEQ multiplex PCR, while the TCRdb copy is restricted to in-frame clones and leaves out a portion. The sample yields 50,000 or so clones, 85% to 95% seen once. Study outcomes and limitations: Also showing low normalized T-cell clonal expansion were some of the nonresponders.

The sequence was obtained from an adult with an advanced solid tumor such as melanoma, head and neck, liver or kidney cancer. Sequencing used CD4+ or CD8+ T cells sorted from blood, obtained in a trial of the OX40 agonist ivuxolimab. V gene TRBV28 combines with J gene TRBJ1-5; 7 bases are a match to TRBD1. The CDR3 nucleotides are TGTGCCAGCAGTCTGACAGGGATTCAGCCCCAGCATTTT. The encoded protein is CASSLTGIQPQHF.